The rows below give T cell receptor beta chains drawn from one sample of a study of cytomegalovirus exposure and HLA in healthy donors. Profiled with immunoSEQ multiplex PCR; TCRdb holds only in-frame clones, not every one. The table records some 120,000 clones, roughly 70% of them present only once. The sequenced material came from PBMCs. The source is a woman aged 40 to 50 in good health and CMV-seronegative. Each CDR3 is given with its conserved first and last residue. The D gene is left open where the match is weak. Some rows mark clone size as missing; the rest say once, few, many or name a class of expanded clone.

>TRBJ1-1|few|NA|TRBV19
TGTGCCAGTAGTACCACACTGAACACTGAAGCTTTCTTT
CASSTTLNTEAFF
>TRBJ2-1|NA|TRBD2|TRBV9
TGTGCCAGCAGCCCCGGACTAGCGGGGGGGGGTGAGCAGTTCTTC
CASSPGLAGGGEQFF
>TRBJ2-1|NA|TRBD2|TRBV25-1
TGTGCCACCCAATGGGGACTAGAAAGCTCCTACAATGAGCAGTTCTTC
CATQWGLESSYNEQFF
>TRBJ2-1|NA|TRBD2|TRBV5-4
TGTGCCAGCAGCTTGGCGAGGGCGGGAGGGCCAGGCAATGAGCAGTTCTTC
CASSLARAGGPGNEQFF
>TRBJ2-7|few|NA|TRBV7-9
TGTGCCAGCAGCTTCCCCGACAGGTCAATAAGGCCCTACGAGCAGTACTTC
CASSFPDRSIRPYEQYF
>TRBJ2-5|NA|TRBD2|TRBV7-2
TGTGCCAGCAGCTTTCGGACTAGCGGGGGGGAAGAGACCCAGTACTTC
CASSFRTSGGEETQYF
>TRBJ2-4|NA|TRBD1|TRBV28
TGTGCCAGCAGCTCGGGACAGATGAAAAACATTCAGTACTTC
CASSSGQMKNIQYF
>TRBJ2-2|few|NA|TRBV11-3
TGTGCCAGCAGCTCAAAAAGGGACTCTTCGAACACCGGGGAGCTGTTTTTT
CASSSKRDSSNTGELFF
>TRBJ1-1|NA|TRBD1|TRBV5-1
TGCGCCAGCAGCTTTGGACAGGGCGACACTGAAGCTTTCTTT
CASSFGQGDTEAFF
>TRBJ2-1|NA|NA|TRBV6-1
TGTGCCAGCAGTGAAGTCCTCCCCCGGTCCTACAATGAGCAGTTCTTC
CASSEVLPRSYNEQFF
>TRBJ2-1|NA|TRBD2|TRBV7-2
TGTGCCAGCACCGGGACTAGCGGGGCCAGCGGGCAGGAGCAGTTCTTC
CASTGTSGASGQEQFF
>TRBJ2-1|NA|TRBD2|TRBV4-3
TGCGCCAGCAGCCAAAGATGGGGGACTAGCTTTCCTAAAATCTTC
CASSQRWGTSFPKIF
>TRBJ2-5|NA|NA|TRBV7-9
TGTGCCAGCAGCCCAAGGAGCGGAGGGCCTGGGGGCCAAGAGACCCAGTACTTC
CASSPRSGGPGGQETQYF
>TRBJ2-1|NA|TRBD1|TRBV10-3
TGTGCCATCAGTGGACAGGGGTTTGATGAGCAGTTCTTC
CAISGQGFDEQFF
>TRBJ1-2|few|NA|TRBV10-3
TGTGCCATCAGTGCGGGCAGGGGCTATGGCTACACCTTC
CAISAGRGYGYTF
>TRBJ2-3|NA|NA|TRBV11-3
TGTGCCAGCAGCTTTTCCGCAGATACGCAGTATTTT
CASSFSADTQYF
>TRBJ2-2|NA|NA|TRBV7-3
TGTGCCACCCAAGGGGAGAACACCGGGGAGCTGTTTTTT
CATQGENTGELFF
>TRBJ2-3|NA|NA|TRBV9
TGTGCCAGCAGCGTAGATGGGGGCCGGTCCCCAGATACGCAGTATTTT
CASSVDGGRSPDTQYF
>TRBJ2-3|NA|TRBD1|TRBV6-5
TGTGCCAGCAGTTACTCCGACAGGGGCACAGATACGCAGTATTTT
CASSYSDRGTDTQYF
>TRBJ2-1|NA|TRBD2|TRBV27
TGTGCCAGCAGTTTCCACTCGACGGGGGAGGGCCAACATGAGCAGTTCTTC
CASSFHSTGEGQHEQFF
>TRBJ2-5|NA|NA|TRBV7-6
TGTGCCAGCAGCTTAGATTTAGTGGAGACCCAGTACTTC
CASSLDLVETQYF
>TRBJ2-1|NA|NA|TRBV30
TGTGCCTGGACTTCCGGGTATACCTACAATGAGCAGTTCTTC
CAWTSGYTYNEQFF
>TRBJ1-5|once|NA|TRBV7-8
TGTGCCAGCAGCGGAAGTGGAGGTCAGCCCCAGCATTTT
CASSGSGGQPQHF
>TRBJ2-3|NA|NA|TRBV7-8
TGTGCCAGCAGCCTACTGACAGGCAAGCGCACAGATACGCAGTATTTT
CASSLLTGKRTDTQYF
>TRBJ2-1|NA|NA|TRBV12-2
TGTGCAAGTCCCACTCTACCCCGGGGTTCCCACAATGAGCAGTTCTTC
CASPTLPRGSHNEQFF
>TRBJ2-6|NA|TRBD1|TRBV7-3
TGTGCCAGCAGCTTAACGGGACAGCACTCTGGGGCCAACGTCCTGACTTTC
CASSLTGQHSGANVLTF
>TRBJ2-5|NA|TRBD2|TRBV4-2
TGTGCCAGCAGCCAAGATGGGGGGGCAGGACTAGCGGTCCAAGAGACCCAGTACTTC
CASSQDGGAGLAVQETQYF
>TRBJ2-5|NA|TRBD2|TRBV7-9
TGTGCCAGCAGCTCCGTAGCGGGAGGGCCGGGTGAGACCCAGTACTTC
CASSSVAGGPGETQYF
>TRBJ2-3|NA|TRBD2|TRBV27
TGTGCCAGCAGGTCAGCGGGGGCCGACACAGATACGCAGTATTTT
CASRSAGADTDTQYF
>TRBJ2-3|NA|NA|TRBV9
TGTGCCAGCAGCGATAGCGTTGGAGATACGCAGTATTTT
CASSDSVGDTQYF
>TRBJ2-1|NA|NA|TRBV29-1
TGCAGCGTTGATGGGGGCAAGGGCTACAATGAGCAGTTCTTC
CSVDGGKGYNEQFF
>TRBJ2-7|few|NA|TRBV20-1
TGCAGTGCTGTTAATAACTACGAGCAGTACTTC
CSAVNNYEQYF
>TRBJ2-7|once|NA|TRBV7-2
TGTGCCAGCAGCTTATCCTCCAGGTCCGCTGCCTACGAGCAGTACTTC
CASSLSSRSAAYEQYF
>TRBJ2-4|few|NA|TRBV7-5
TGTGCCAGAAGCTTAAACAGGGGGCCCAAAAACATTCAGTACTTC
CARSLNRGPKNIQYF
>TRBJ2-1|NA|NA|TRBV5-1
TGCGCCAGCAGCCGTTCTGCCGGGATGGGTTCGGATGAGCAGTTCTTC
CASSRSAGMGSDEQFF